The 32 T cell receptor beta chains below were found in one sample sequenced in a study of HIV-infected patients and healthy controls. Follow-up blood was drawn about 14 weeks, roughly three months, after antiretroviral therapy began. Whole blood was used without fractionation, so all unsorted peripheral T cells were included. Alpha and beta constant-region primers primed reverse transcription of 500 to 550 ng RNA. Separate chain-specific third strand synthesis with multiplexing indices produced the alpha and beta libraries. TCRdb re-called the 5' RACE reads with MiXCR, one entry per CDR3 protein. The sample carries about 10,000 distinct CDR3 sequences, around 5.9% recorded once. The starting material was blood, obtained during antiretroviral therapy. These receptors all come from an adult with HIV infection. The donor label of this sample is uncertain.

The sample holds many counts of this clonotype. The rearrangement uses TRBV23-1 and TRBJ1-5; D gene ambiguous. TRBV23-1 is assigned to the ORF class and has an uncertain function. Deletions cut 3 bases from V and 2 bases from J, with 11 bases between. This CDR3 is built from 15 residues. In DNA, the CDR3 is TGCGCCAGCAGTCACTGGAGGCCCGGCAATCAGCCCCAGCATTTT. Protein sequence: CASSHWRPGNQPQHF.

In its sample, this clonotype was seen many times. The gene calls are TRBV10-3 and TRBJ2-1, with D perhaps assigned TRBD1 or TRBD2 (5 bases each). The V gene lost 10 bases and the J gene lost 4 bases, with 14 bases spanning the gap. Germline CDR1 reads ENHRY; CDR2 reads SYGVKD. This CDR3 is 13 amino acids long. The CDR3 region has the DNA TGTGCCACGCACCGGGACCAATACAATGAGCAGTTCTTC. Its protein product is CATHRDQYNEQFF.

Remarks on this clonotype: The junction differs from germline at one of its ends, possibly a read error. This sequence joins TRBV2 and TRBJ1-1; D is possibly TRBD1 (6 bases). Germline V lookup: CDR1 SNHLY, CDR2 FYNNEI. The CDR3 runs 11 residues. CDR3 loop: CAGRGIAEAFF. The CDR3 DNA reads TGTGCCGGCAGGGGAATCGCTGAAGCTTTCTTT.

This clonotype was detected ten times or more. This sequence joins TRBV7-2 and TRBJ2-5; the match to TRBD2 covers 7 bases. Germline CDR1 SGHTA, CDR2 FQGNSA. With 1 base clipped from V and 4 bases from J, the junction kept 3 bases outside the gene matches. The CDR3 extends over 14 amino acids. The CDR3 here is CASSLGTRLETQYF. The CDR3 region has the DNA TGTGCCAGCAGCTTAGGGACTAGGTTAGAGACCCAGTACTTC.

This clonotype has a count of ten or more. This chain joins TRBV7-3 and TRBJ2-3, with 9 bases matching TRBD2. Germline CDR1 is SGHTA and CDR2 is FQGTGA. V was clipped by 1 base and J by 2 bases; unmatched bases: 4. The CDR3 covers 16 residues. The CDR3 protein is CASSLKTSGNTDTQYF. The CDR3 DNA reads TGTGCCAGCAGCTTAAAGACTAGCGGAAACACAGATACGCAGTATTTT.

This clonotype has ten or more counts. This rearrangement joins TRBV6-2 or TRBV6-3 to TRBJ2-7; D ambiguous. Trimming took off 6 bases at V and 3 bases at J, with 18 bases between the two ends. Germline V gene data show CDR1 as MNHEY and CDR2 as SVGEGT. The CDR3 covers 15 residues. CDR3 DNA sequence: TGTGCCAGCAGCCCACTCGTCCGAGACGGCTACGAGCAGTACTTC. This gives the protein CASSPLVRDGYEQYF.

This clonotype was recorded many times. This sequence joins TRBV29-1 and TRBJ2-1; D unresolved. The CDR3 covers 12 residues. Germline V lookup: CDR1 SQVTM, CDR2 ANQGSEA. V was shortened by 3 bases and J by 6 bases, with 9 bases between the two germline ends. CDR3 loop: CSVDTIPNEQFF. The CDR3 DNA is TGCAGCGTTGATACAATACCCAATGAGCAGTTCTTC.

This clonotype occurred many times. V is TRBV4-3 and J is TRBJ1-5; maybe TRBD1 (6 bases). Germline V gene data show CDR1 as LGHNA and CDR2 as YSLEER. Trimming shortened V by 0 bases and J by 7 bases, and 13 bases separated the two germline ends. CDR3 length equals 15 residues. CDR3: CASSQERGRGQPQHF. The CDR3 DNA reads TGCGCCAGCAGCCAAGAGCGGGGAAGGGGGCAGCCCCAGCATTTT.

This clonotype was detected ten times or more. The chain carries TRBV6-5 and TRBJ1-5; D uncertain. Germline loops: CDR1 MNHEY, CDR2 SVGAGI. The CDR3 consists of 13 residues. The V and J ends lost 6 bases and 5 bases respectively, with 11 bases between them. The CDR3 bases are TGTGCCAGCAGAGAAGGCCCGTATCAGCCCCAGCATTTT. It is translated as CASREGPYQPQHF.

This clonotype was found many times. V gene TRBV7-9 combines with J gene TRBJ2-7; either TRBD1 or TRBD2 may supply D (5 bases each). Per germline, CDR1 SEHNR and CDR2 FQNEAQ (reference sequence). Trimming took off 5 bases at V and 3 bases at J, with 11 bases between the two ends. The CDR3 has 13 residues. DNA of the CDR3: TGTGCCAGCAGCACGCGTGGGGGCTACGAGCAGTACTTC. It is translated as CASSTRGGYEQYF.

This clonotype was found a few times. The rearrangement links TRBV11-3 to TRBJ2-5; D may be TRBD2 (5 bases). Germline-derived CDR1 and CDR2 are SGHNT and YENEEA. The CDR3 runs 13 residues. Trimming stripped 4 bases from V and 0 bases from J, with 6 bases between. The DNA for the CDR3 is TGTGCCAGCAGCTCGGGATACCAAGAGACCCAGTACTTC. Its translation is CASSSGYQETQYF.

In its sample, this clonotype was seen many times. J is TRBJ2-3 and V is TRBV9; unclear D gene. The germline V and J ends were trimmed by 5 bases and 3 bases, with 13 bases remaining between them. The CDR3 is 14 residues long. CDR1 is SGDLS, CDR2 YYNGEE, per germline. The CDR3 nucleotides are TGTGCCAGCAGTCTCATTGACTTGACAGATACGCAGTATTTT. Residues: CASSLIDLTDTQYF.

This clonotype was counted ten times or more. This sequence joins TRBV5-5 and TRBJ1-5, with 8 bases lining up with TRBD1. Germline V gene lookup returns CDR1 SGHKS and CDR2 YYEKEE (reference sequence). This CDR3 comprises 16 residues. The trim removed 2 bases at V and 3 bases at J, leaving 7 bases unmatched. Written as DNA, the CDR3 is TGTGCCAGCAGCTTACAGGGGGTCGTAGTCAATCAGCCCCAGCATTTT. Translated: CASSLQGVVVNQPQHF. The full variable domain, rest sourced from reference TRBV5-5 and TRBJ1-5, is DAGVTQSPTHLIKTRGQQVTLRCSPISGHKSVSWYQQVLGQGPQFIFQYYEKEERGRGNFPDRFSARQFPNYSSELNVNALLLGDSALYLCASSLQGVVVNQPQHFGDGTRLSIL.

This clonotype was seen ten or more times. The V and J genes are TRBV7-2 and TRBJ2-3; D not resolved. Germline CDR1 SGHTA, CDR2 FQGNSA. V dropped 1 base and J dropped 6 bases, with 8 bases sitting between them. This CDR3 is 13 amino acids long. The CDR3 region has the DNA TGTGCCAGCAGCTTAGAATCGGGCGATACGCAGTATTTT. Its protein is CASSLESGDTQYF.

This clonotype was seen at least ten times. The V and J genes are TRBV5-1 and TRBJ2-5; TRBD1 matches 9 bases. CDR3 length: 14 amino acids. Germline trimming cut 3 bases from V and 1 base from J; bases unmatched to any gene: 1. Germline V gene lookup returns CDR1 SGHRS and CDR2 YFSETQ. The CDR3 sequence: CASSSGQGQETQYF. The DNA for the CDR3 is TGCGCCAGCAGCTCGGGACAGGGCCAAGAGACCCAGTACTTC.

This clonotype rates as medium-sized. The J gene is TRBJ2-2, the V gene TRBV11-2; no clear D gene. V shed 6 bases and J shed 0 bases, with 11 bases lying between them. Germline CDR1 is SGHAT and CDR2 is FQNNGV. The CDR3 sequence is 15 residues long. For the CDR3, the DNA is TGTGCCAGCAGTCAAGACGGATCGAACACCGGGGAGCTGTTTTTT. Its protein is CASSQDGSNTGELFF. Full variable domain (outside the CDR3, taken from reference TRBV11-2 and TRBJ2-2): EAGVAQSPRYKIIEKRQSVAFWCNPISGHATLYWYQQILGQGPKLLIQFQNNGVVDDSQLPKDRFSAERLKGVDSTLKIQPAKLEDSAVYLCASSQDGSNTGELFFGEGSRLTVL.

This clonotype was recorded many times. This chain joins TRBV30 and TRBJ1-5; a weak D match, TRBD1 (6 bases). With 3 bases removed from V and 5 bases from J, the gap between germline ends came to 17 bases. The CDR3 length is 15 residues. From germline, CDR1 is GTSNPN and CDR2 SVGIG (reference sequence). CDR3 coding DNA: TGTGCCTGGAGCCACGGACAGCCAATTGATCAGCCCCAGCATTTT. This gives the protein CAWSHGQPIDQPQHF.

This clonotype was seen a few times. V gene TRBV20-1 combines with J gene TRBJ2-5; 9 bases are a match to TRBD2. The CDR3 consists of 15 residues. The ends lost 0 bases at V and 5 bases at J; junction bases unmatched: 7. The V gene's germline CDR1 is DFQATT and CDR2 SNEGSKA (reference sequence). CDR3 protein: CSARDGTSFSETQYF. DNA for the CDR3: TGCAGTGCTAGAGATGGGACTAGCTTTAGTGAGACCCAGTACTTC.

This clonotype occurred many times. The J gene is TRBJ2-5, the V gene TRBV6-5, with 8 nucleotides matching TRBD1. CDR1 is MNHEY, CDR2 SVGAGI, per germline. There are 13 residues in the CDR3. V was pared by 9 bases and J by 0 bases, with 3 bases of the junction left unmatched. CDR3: CASTQGDQETQYF. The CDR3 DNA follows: TGTGCCAGTACACAGGGGGACCAAGAGACCCAGTACTTC.

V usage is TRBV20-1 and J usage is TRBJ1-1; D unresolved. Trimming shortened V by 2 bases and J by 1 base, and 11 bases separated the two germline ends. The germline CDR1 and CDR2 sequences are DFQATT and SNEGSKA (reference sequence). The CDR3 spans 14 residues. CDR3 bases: TGCAGTGCTAGAACATCGTGGGGGAACACTGAAGCTTTCTTT. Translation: CSARTSWGNTEAFF.

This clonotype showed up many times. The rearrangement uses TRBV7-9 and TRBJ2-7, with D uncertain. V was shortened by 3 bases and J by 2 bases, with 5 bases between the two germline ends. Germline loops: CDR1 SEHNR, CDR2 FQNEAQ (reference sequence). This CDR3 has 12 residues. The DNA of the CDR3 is TGTGCCAGCAGCTTGGGCACCTACGAGCAGTACTTC. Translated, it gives CASSLGTYEQYF.

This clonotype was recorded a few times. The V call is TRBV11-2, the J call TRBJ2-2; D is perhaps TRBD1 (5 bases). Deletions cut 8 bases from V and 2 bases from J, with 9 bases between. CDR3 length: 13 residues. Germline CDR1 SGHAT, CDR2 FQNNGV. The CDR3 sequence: CASGQLNTGELFF. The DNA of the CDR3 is TGTGCCAGCGGACAACTAAACACCGGGGAGCTGTTTTTT. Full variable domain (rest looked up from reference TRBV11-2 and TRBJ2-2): EAGVAQSPRYKIIEKRQSVAFWCNPISGHATLYWYQQILGQGPKLLIQFQNNGVVDDSQLPKDRFSAERLKGVDSTLKIQPAKLEDSAVYLCASGQLNTGELFFGEGSRLTVL.

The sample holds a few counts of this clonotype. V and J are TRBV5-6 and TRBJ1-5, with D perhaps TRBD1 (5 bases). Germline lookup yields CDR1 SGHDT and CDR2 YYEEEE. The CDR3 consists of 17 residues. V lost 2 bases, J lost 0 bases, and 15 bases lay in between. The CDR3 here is CASSLGAYEDSNQPQHF. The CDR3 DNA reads TGTGCCAGCAGCTTAGGGGCCTATGAAGATAGCAATCAGCCCCAGCATTTT.

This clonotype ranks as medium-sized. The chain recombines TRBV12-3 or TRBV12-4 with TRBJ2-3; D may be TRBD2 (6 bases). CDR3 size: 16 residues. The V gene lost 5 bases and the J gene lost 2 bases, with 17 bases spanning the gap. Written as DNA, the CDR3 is TGTGCCAGCAGTCCTACCGGCGCGGGGTCCACAGATACGCAGTATTTT. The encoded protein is CASSPTGAGSTDTQYF.

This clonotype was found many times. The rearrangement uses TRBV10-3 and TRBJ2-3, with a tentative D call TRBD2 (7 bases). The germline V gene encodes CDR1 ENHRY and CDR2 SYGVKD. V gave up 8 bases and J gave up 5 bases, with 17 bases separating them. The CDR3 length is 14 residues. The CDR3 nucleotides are TGTGCCATCTCTAATGGGGGGGCGCAAGATACGCAGTATTTT. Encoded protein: CAISNGGAQDTQYF.

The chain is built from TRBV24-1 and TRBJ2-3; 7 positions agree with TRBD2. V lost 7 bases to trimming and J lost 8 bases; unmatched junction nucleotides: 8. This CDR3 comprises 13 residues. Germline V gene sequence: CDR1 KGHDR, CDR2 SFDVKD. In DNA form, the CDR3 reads TGTGCCACCAGGTCTAGCGGCCCAAGTACGCAGTATTTT. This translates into CATRSSGPSTQYF.

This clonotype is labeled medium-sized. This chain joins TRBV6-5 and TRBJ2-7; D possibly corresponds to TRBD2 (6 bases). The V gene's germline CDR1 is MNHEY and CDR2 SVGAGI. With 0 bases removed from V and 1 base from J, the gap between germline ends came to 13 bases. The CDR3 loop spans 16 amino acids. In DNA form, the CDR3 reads TGTGCCAGCAGTTACTCGAGGGAGGACCCGTCCTACGAGCAGTACTTC. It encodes CASSYSREDPSYEQYF.

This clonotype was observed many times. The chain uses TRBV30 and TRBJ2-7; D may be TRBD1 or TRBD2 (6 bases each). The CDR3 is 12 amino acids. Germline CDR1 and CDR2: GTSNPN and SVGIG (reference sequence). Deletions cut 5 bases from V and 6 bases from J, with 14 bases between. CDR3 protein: CAWATGGSEQYF. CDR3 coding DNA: TGTGCCTGGGCCACCGGGGGCTCCGAGCAGTACTTC.

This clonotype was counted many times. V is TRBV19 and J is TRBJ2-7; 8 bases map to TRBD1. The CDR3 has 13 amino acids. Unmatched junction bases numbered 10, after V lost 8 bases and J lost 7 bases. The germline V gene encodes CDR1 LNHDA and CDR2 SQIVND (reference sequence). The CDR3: CASVATGVGEQYF. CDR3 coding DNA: TGTGCCAGTGTTGCGACAGGGGTGGGAGAGCAGTACTTC.

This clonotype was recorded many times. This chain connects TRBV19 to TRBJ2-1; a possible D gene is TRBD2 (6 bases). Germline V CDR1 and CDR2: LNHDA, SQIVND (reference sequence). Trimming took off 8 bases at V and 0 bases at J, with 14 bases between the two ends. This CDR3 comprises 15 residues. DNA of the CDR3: TGTGCCAGTTGTCCTAGCGCTAGCTCCTACAATGAGCAGTTCTTC. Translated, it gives CASCPSASSYNEQFF. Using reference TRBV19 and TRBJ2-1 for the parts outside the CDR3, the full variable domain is DGGITQSPKYLFRKEGQNVTLSCEQNLNHDAMYWYRQDPGQGLRLIYYSQIVNDFQKGDIAEGYSVSREKKESFPLTVTSAQKNPTAFYLCASCPSASSYNEQFFGPGTRLTVL.

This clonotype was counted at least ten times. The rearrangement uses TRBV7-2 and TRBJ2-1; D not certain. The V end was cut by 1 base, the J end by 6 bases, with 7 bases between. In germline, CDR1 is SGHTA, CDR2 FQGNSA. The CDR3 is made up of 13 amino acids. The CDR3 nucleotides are TGTGCCAGCAGCTTAGTGTCTACCAATGAGCAGTTCTTC. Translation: CASSLVSTNEQFF.

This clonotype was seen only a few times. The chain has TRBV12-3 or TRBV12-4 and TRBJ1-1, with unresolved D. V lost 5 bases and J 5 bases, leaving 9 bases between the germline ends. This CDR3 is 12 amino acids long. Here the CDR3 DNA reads TGTGCCAGCAGTCCGATGGGAACTGAAGCTTTCTTT. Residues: CASSPMGTEAFF.